This TCR beta chain was identified during a study of blood T cell repertoires in COVID-19. Using immunoSEQ multiplex PCR, the repertoire was profiled, and TCRdb retains in-frame clones only, with some absent. The repertoire holds around 150,000 clones, with roughly 82% as singletons. Sequencing was done on a sample of peripheral blood. This receptor was taken from a woman aged 40 to 50 with COVID-19, enrolled during active disease.

As DNA, the CDR3 is TGTGCCAGCAGTGAAATGTCTGTGTTTACAGATACGCAGTATTTT. This sequence encodes CASSEMSVFTDTQYF. This chain joins TRBV6-1 and TRBJ2-3, with D unclear. V was trimmed by 2 bases and J by 3 bases, leaving 12 bases between them. CDR1 and CDR2 from the germline V gene are MNHNS and SASEGT. The CDR3 runs 15 residues.